The 2 T cell receptor beta chains reported below all come from one sample, sequenced in a study of radiation and T cells in renal cell carcinoma. As to time point: blood 4 weeks post-SBRT, at nephrectomy. As to treatment: 15 Gy SBRT to primary tumor, nephrectomy 4 weeks later. Assay: immunoSEQ multiplex PCR; the TCRdb copy retains only in-frame clones and omits some. The table records roughly 58,000 clones, roughly 80% of them present only once. Specimen: blood, collected from a patient whose treatment included radiotherapy and nephrectomy. These receptors came from a man aged 55 to 70 with renal cell carcinoma.

This clone was found a few times. J is TRBJ1-6 and V is TRBV6-6; D may be TRBD1 (5 bases). The CDR3 has 13 residues. Germline assignment: CDR1 MNHNY and CDR2 SVGAGI (reference sequence). The V end lost 8 bases, the J end lost 7 bases, and 12 bases lay between the germline ends. The CDR3: CASVIRENSPLHF. CDR3 DNA: TGTGCCAGCGTGATCAGGGAAAATTCACCCCTCCACTTT.

V usage is TRBV5-1 and J usage is TRBJ1-5; 7 bases line up with TRBD1. The CDR3 has 13 residues. Germline CDR1 SGHRS, CDR2 YFSETQ. With 5 bases clipped from V and 4 bases from J, the junction kept 3 bases outside the gene matches. The CDR3 protein is CASRQGQNQPQHF. The CDR3 bases are TGCGCCAGCAGACAGGGACAGAATCAGCCCCAGCATTTT.